Following are 17 T cell receptor beta chains from one sample sequenced in a study of post-analysis software for immune sequencing data. Whole-study results and caveats: Five TRBV segments were significantly more frequent in patients than in controls. TRBV5-6, TRBV5-1 and TRBV20-1 were among these segments.

Antigens of these TCRs are unknown. Carried by the TCR beta cDNA libraries were unique molecular identifiers. TCRdb redid the calling of the PCR reads with MiXCR, one entry per CDR3 protein. The sample lists about 820,000 distinct CDR3 sequences; 53% were seen once. The sample taken for sequencing was blood. These receptors all come from a girl aged 5 to 17 with multiple sclerosis.

The chain is built from TRBV19 and TRBJ2-1, with 7 bases aligning to TRBD2. CDR1 LNHDA and CDR2 SQIVND come from the germline V gene (reference sequence). There are 17 residues in the CDR3. V lost 2 bases, J lost 1 base, and 8 bases stayed unmatched. CDR3 bases: TGTGCCAGTAGTATATGGACGCGGACTAGGTCCTACAATGAGCAGTTCTTC. It encodes CASSIWTRTRSYNEQFF. The whole variable domain, remainder taken from reference TRBV19 and TRBJ2-1, is DGGITQSPKYLFRKEGQNVTLSCEQNLNHDAMYWYRQDPGQGLRLIYYSQIVNDFQKGDIAEGYSVSREKKESFPLTVTSAQKNPTAFYLCASSIWTRTRSYNEQFFGPGTRLTVL.

The chain couples TRBV7-9 to TRBJ1-2; D is uncertain. This CDR3 has 14 amino acids. The V gene lost 5 bases and the J gene lost 6 bases, with 16 bases spanning the gap. Germline V gene sequence: CDR1 SEHNR, CDR2 FQNEAQ (reference sequence). DNA for the CDR3: TGTGCCAGCAGCCCCCCACCCGTTGGGCATGGCTACACCTTC. Protein: CASSPPPVGHGYTF.

In its sample, this clonotype was seen a few times. This chain connects TRBV4-1 to TRBJ2-3, with D tentatively TRBD2 (6 bases). This CDR3 has 14 amino acids. V lost 4 bases and J 4 bases, leaving 12 bases between the germline ends. The germline V gene has CDR1 MGHRA and CDR2 YSYEKL. The CDR3: CASSPELAADTQYF. CDR3 coding DNA: TGCGCCAGCAGCCCCGAACTAGCCGCAGATACGCAGTATTTT.

This clonotype was seen more than once but under ten times. The chain couples TRBV20-1 to TRBJ2-5, with TRBD2 matching 7 bases. There are 11 residues in the CDR3. V dropped 5 bases and J dropped 5; count of bases not matched to a gene: 2. Germline loops: CDR1 DFQATT, CDR2 SNEGSKA (reference sequence). The DNA of the CDR3 is TGCAGTGCTCTACTAGCGGAGACCCAGTACTTC. This codes for CSALLAETQYF.

This clonotype was counted a few times. The chain has TRBV29-1 and TRBJ2-7; TRBD1 agrees at 9 bases. V shed 5 bases, J shed 2 bases, and the junction held 7 bases outside the gene matches. The V gene's germline CDR1 is SQVTM and CDR2 ANQGSEA. The CDR3 totals 14 residues. CDR3 protein: CSVRRDRAPYEQYF. The CDR3 bases are TGCAGCGTTCGCCGGGACAGGGCACCCTACGAGCAGTACTTC.

V and J are TRBV15 and TRBJ2-7; D may correspond to TRBD1 or TRBD2 (5 bases each). This CDR3 comprises 17 residues. Germline V CDR1 and CDR2: LNHNV, YYDKDF (reference sequence). With 6 bases removed from V and 4 bases from J, the gap between germline ends came to 25 bases. The CDR3 here is CATSQISRDESPYEQYF. Here the CDR3 DNA reads TGTGCCACCAGTCAGATATCCCGGGACGAATCACCGTACGAGCAGTACTTC.

The chain recombines TRBV27 with TRBJ1-1; D is uncertain. There are 13 residues in the CDR3. Germline V gives CDR1 MNHEY, CDR2 SMNVEV (reference sequence). V lost 3 bases to trimming and J lost 4 bases, with 9 bases between them. CDR3 amino acids: CASSFMRATEAFF. CDR3 in DNA: TGTGCCAGCAGTTTCATGAGGGCCACTGAAGCTTTCTTT.

This clonotype occurred a few times. V usage is TRBV5-1 and J usage is TRBJ2-5, with 9 bases matching TRBD2. V shed 1 base and J 2 bases; nucleotides not matched to a gene: 6. CDR1 is SGHRS and CDR2 is YFSETQ in the germline V gene. The CDR3 contains 16 residues. The DNA of the CDR3 is TGCGCCAGCAGCTTGCAACTAGCGGGTGTACAAGAGACCCAGTACTTC. It specifies CASSLQLAGVQETQYF.

Only a few counts were recorded for this clonotype. This chain joins TRBV7-9 and TRBJ2-3, with 13 nucleotides matching TRBD2. Germline loops: CDR1 SEHNR, CDR2 FQNEAQ (reference sequence). The CDR3 runs 16 residues. The V segment lost 5 bases and the J segment 2 bases; nucleotides outside the gene matches: 4. The CDR3 DNA reads TGTGCCAGCAGCCCTACTAGCGGGGGGGACACAGATACGCAGTATTTT. Residues: CASSPTSGGDTDTQYF.

The rearrangement links TRBV5-1 to TRBJ2-3; TRBD1 matches 7 bases. Germline CDR1 reads SGHRS; CDR2 reads YFSETQ. The trim removed 4 bases at V and 1 base at J, leaving 3 bases unmatched. The CDR3 loop spans 14 amino acids. The CDR3 coding sequence is TGCGCCAGCAGCGTGGGACAGCGCACAGATACGCAGTATTTT. Protein sequence: CASSVGQRTDTQYF.

CDR3 protein: CASSQVAGHIYEQYF. In DNA, the CDR3 is TGTGCCAGCAGCCAAGTAGCGGGACATATCTACGAGCAGTACTTC. The chain couples TRBV14 to TRBJ2-7; 8 bases line up with TRBD2. Germline V gene data show CDR1 as SGHDN and CDR2 as FVKESK. The CDR3 length is 15 residues. Trimming took 1 base from V and 3 from J; bases not matched to a gene: 5.

V usage is TRBV7-9 and J usage is TRBJ1-1, with D tentatively TRBD1 (5 bases). The V and J ends lost 0 bases and 10 bases respectively, with 15 bases between them. CDR1 is SEHNR and CDR2 is FQNEAQ in the germline V gene (reference sequence). CDR3 length: 14 residues. This CDR3 reads CASSLAISGAGAFF. CDR3 nucleotide sequence: TGTGCCAGCAGCTTAGCTATCAGCGGGGCTGGAGCTTTCTTT.

The J gene is TRBJ2-2, the V gene TRBV5-5; no clear D. This CDR3 is 15 amino acids long. Per the germline V gene, CDR1 is SGHKS and CDR2 is YYEKEE (reference sequence). V gave up 3 bases and J gave up 0 bases, with 9 bases separating them. The CDR3 coding sequence is TGTGCCAGCAGCTCTGCGAACGCGAACACCGGGGAGCTGTTTTTT. Translated, it gives CASSSANANTGELFF.

The chain combines TRBV6-2 or TRBV6-3 with TRBJ2-4, with TRBD1 matching 8 bases. V gave up 5 bases and J gave up 9 bases; unmatched junction bases: 15. Looked up from germline, CDR1 is MNHEY and CDR2 is SVGEGT. The CDR3 covers 16 residues. Written as DNA, the CDR3 is TGTGCCAGCAGTCCAGGAGGACAGGGATGGATTTCCATTCAGTACTTC. Residues: CASSPGGQGWISIQYF.

The rearrangement uses TRBV15 and TRBJ2-7, with 7 bases that match TRBD1. This CDR3 is 14 amino acids long. V dropped 3 bases and J dropped 0; count of bases not matched to a gene: 2. From germline, CDR1 is LNHNV and CDR2 YYDKDF (reference sequence). For the CDR3, the DNA is TGTGCCACCAGCAGGGACAGGAGCTCCTACGAGCAGTACTTC. Amino acids: CATSRDRSSYEQYF.

This clonotype has more than one count but fewer than ten. The chain uses TRBV6-6 and TRBJ2-5, with 7 positions matching TRBD1. In germline, CDR1 is MNHNY, CDR2 SVGAGI (reference sequence). The CDR3 is 17 amino acids. The V gene end was trimmed by 1 base and the J gene end by 5 bases; junction bases not matched to a gene: 13. The CDR3 loop reads CASSYLVNRGLRETQYF. In DNA form, the CDR3 reads TGTGCCAGCAGTTACTTGGTTAATAGGGGGCTGAGGGAGACCCAGTACTTC.

As for this clonotype: Mismatch with germline at one junction end may stem from a read error. The rearrangement uses TRBV2 and TRBJ2-5, with 9 bases identical to TRBD1. CDR3 size: 17 residues. Germline values: CDR1 SNHLY, CDR2 FYNNEI. CDR3 loop: CASTEFPGQGTQETQYF. The CDR3 region has the DNA TGTGCCAGCACTGAATTCCCGGGACAGGGAACCCAAGAGACCCAGTACTTC.